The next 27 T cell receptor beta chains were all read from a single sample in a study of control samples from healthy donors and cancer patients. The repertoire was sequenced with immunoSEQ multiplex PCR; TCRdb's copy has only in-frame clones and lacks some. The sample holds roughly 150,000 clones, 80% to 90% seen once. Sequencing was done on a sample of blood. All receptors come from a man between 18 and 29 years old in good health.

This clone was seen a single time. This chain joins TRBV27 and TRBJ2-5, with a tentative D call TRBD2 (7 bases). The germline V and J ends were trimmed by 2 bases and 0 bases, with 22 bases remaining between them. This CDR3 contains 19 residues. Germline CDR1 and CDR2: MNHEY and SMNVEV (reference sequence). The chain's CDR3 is CASSLRQAFKGGDQETQYF. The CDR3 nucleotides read TGTGCCAGCAGTTTACGGCAGGCGTTTAAGGGGGGGGACCAAGAGACCCAGTACTTC.

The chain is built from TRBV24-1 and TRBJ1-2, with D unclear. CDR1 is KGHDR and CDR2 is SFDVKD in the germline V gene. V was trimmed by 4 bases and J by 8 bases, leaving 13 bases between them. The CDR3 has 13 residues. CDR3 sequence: CATSENPGMGYTF. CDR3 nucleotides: TGTGCCACCAGTGAGAATCCGGGGATGGGCTACACCTTC.

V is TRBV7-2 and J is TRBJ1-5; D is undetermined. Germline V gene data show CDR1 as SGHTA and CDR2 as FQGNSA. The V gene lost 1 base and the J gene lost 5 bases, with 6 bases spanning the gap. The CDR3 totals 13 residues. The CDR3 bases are TGTGCCAGCAGCTTAGATCCTTATCAGCCCCAGCATTTT. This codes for CASSLDPYQPQHF.

The CDR3 here is CASSDSDRGPRGYTF. The CDR3 coding sequence is TGTGCCAGCAGTGATTCGGACAGGGGGCCACGTGGCTACACCTTC. The chain has TRBV2 and TRBJ1-2; 11 bases map to TRBD1. This CDR3 is 15 amino acids long. The germline CDR1 and CDR2 sequences are SNHLY and FYNNEI. V lost 3 bases and J lost 7; bases outside the gene matches: 7.

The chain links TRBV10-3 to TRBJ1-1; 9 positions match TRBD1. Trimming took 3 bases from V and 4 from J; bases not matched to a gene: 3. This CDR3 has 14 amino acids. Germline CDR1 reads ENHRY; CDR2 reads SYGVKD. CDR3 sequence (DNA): TGTGCCATCAGTGAAAGACAGGGGGTCACTGAAGCTTTCTTT. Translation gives CAISERQGVTEAFF.

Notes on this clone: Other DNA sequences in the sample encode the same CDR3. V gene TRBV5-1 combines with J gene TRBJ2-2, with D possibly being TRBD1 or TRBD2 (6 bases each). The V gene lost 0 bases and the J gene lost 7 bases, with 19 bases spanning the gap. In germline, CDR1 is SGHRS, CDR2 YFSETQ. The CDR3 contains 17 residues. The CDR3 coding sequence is TGCGCCAGCAGCTTGGAAGGTCTGAGGGGGGCAATCGGGGAGCTGTTTTTT. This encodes CASSLEGLRGAIGELFF.

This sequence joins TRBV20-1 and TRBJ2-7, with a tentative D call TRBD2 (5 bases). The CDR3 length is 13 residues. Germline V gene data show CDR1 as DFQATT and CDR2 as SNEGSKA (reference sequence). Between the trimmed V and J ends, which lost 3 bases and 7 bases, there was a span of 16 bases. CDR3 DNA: TGCAGTGCTAGTGCTCAGGCGGGCCGGGAGCAGTACTTC. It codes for CSASAQAGREQYF.

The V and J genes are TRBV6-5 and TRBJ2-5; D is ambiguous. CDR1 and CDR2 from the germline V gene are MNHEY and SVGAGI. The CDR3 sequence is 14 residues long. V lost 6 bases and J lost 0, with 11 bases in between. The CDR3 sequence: CASRTQKYQETQYF. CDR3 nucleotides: TGTGCCAGCAGAACCCAGAAGTACCAAGAGACCCAGTACTTC.

The CDR3 reads CASSYLIQETQYF. Here the CDR3 DNA reads TGCGCCAGCAGCTATCTAATCCAAGAGACCCAGTACTTC. The gene calls are TRBV5-1 and TRBJ2-5; D is undetermined. Germline CDR1 and CDR2: SGHRS and YFSETQ. Trimming took off 3 bases at V and 1 base at J, with 7 bases between the two ends. The CDR3 is 13 residues long.

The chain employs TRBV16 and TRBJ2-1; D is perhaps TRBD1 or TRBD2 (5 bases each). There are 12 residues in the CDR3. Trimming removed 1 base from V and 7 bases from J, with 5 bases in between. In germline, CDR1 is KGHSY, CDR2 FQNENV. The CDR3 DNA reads TGTGCCAGCAGCCAATGGGGGAATGAGCAGTTCTTC. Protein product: CASSQWGNEQFF.

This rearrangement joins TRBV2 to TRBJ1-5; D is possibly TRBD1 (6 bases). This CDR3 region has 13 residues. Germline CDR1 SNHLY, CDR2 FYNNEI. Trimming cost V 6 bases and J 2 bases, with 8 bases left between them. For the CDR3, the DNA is TGTGCCAGCAGGAACAGGGGCAATCAGCCCCAGCATTTT. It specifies CASRNRGNQPQHF. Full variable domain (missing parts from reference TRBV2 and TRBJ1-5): EPEVTQTPSHQVTQMGQEVILRCVPISNHLYFYWYRQILGQKVEFLVSFYNNEISEKSEIFDDQFSVERPDGSNFTLKIRSTKLEDSAMYFCASRNRGNQPQHFGDGTRLSIL.

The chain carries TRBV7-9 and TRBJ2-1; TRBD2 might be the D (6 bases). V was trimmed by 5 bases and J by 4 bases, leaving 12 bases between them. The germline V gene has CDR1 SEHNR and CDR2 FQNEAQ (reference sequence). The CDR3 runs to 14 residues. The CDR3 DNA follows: TGTGCCAGCAGCCCCTGGGGGGTTTACAATGAGCAGTTCTTC. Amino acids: CASSPWGVYNEQFF.

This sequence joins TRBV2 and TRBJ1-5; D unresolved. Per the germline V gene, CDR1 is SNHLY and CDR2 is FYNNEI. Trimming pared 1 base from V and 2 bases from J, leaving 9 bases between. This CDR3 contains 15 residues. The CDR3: CASSEVEGGNQPQHF. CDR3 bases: TGTGCCAGCAGTGAAGTTGAGGGTGGCAATCAGCCCCAGCATTTT.

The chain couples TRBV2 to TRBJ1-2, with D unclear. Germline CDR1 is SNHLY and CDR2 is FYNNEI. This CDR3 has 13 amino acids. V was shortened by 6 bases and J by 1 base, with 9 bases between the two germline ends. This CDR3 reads CASRRKHNYGYTF. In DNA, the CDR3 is TGTGCCAGCAGGAGAAAACATAACTATGGCTACACCTTC.

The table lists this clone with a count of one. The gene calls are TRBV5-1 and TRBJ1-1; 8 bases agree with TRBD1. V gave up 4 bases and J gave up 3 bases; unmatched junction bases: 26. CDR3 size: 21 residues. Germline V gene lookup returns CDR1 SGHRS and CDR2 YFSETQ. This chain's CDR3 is CASSRAGVGNRGYTLDTEAFF. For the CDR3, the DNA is TGCGCCAGCAGCCGGGCAGGGGTAGGTAACAGGGGGTATACCTTGGACACTGAAGCTTTCTTT.

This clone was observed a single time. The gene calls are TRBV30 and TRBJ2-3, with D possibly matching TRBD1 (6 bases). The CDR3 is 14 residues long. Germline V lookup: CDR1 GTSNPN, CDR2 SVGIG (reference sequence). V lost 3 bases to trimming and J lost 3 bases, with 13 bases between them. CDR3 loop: CAWRVGGRTDTQYF. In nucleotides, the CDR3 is TGTGCCTGGAGAGTAGGGGGACGGACAGATACGCAGTATTTT.

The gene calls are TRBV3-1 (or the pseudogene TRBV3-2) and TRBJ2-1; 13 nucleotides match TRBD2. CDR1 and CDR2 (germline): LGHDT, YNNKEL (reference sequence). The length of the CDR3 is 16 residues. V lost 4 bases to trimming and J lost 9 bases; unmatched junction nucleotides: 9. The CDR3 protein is CASSLLTSGGRGEQFF. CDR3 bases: TGTGCCAGCAGCCTCCTGACTAGCGGGGGGCGAGGTGAGCAGTTCTTC.

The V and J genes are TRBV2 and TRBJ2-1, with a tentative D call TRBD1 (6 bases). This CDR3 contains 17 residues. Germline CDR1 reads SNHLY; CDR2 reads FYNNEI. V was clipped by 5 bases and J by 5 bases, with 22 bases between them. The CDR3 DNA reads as TGTGCCAGCAGTCTTTCCCCGCCTGGGACAATCAACAATGAGCAGTTCTTC. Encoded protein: CASSLSPPGTINNEQFF.

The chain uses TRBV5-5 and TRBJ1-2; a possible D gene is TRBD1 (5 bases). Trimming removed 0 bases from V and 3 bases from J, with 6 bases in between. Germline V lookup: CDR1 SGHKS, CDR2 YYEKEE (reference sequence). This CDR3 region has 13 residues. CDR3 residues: CASSLVGDYGYTF. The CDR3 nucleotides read TGTGCCAGCAGCTTGGTGGGGGACTATGGCTACACCTTC.

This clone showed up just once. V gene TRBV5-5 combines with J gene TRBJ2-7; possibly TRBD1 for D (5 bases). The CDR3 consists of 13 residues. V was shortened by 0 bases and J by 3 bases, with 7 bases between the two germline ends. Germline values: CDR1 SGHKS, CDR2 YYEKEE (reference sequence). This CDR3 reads CASSLETGYEQYF. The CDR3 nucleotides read TGTGCCAGCAGCTTGGAAACAGGCTACGAGCAGTACTTC.

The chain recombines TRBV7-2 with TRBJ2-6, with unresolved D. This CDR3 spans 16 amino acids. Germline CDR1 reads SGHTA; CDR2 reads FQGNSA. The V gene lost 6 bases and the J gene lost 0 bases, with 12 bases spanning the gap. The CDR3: CASSYIGISGANVLTF. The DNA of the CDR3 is TGTGCCAGCAGTTACATTGGAATCTCTGGGGCCAACGTCCTGACTTTC.

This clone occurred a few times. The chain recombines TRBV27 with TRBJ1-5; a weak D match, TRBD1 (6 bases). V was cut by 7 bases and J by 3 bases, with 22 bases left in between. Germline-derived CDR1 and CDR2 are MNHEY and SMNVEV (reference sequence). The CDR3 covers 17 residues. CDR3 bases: TGTGCCAGCACCTTGACCGGTTTGCAGGGGCACAATCAGCCCCAGCATTTT. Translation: CASTLTGLQGHNQPQHF.

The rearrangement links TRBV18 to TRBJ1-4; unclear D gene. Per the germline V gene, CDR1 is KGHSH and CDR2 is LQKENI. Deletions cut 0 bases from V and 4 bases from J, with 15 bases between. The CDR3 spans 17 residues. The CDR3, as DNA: TGTGCCAGCTCACCACCGACCCTCCTGCCCCATAATGAAAAACTGTTTTTT. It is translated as CASSPPTLLPHNEKLFF.

CDR3: CASRGLRGAGNEKLFF. The CDR3 nucleotides read TGCGCCAGCAGGGGACTGAGAGGGGCAGGTAATGAAAAACTGTTTTTT. This sequence joins TRBV4-1 and TRBJ1-4; D is perhaps TRBD1 (5 bases). The V gene's germline CDR1 is MGHRA and CDR2 YSYEKL. This CDR3 spans 16 amino acids. V was pared by 6 bases and J by 4 bases, with 18 bases between.

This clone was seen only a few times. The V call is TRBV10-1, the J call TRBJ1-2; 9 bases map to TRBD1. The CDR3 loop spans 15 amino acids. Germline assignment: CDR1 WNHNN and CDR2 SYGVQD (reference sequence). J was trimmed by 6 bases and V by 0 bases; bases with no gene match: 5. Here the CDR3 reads CASSESQQGANGYTF. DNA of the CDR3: TGCGCCAGCAGTGAGTCACAACAGGGGGCGAATGGCTACACCTTC.

The CDR3 is CASSPRGQVTDTQYF. The CDR3 DNA sequence: TGTGCCAGCAGCCCGAGGGGACAGGTCACAGATACGCAGTATTTT. This rearrangement joins TRBV5-5 to TRBJ2-3; 8 nucleotides match TRBD1. The ends lost 4 bases at V and 2 bases at J; junction bases unmatched: 6. This CDR3 has 15 amino acids. The germline CDR1 and CDR2 sequences are SGHKS and YYEKEE (reference sequence).

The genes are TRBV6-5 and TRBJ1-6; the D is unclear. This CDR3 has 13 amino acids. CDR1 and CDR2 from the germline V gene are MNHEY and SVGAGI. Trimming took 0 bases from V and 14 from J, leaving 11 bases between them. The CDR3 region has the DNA TGTGCCAGCAGTTACTCAGGCCTCGAGACCCTCCACTTT. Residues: CASSYSGLETLHF.